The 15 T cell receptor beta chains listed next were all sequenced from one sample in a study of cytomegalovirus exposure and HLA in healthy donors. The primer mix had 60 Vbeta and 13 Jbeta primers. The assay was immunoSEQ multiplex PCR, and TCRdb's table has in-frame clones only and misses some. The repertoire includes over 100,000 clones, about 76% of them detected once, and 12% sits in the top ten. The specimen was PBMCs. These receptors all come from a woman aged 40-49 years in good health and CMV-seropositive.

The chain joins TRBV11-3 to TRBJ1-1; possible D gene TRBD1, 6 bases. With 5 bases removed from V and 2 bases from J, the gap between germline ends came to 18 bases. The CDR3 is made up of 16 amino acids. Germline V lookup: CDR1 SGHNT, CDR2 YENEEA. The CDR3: CASSLGPGQPNTEAFF. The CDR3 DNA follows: TGTGCCAGCAGCCTTGGGCCCGGACAGCCAAACACTGAAGCTTTCTTT.

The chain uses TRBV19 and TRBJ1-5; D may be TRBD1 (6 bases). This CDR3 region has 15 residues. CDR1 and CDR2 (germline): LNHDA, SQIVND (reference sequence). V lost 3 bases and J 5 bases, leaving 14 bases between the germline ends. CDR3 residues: CASSIHRTADQPQHF. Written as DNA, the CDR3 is TGTGCCAGTAGTATTCACCGGACAGCCGATCAGCCCCAGCATTTT.

CDR3 coding DNA: TGTGCCAGCAGCGTGGGCGTGACCTCTGGAAACACCATATATTTT. Its translation is CASSVGVTSGNTIYF. The chain uses TRBV9 and TRBJ1-3; no clear D gene. CDR3 length: 15 residues. The germline V gene has CDR1 SGDLS and CDR2 YYNGEE. Trimming removed 2 bases from V and 0 bases from J, with 9 bases in between.

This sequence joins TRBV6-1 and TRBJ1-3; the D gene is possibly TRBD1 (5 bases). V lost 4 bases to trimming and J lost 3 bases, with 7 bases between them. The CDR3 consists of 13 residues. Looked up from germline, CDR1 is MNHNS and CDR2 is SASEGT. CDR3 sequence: CASSGQGGNTIYF. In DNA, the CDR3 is TGTGCCAGCAGTGGTCAGGGTGGAAACACCATATATTTT.

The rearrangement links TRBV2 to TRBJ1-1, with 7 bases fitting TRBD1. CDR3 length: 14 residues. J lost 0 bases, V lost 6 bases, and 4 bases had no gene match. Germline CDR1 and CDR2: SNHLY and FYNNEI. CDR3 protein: CASRKQGMNTEAFF. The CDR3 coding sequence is TGTGCCAGCAGAAAACAGGGGATGAACACTGAAGCTTTCTTT.

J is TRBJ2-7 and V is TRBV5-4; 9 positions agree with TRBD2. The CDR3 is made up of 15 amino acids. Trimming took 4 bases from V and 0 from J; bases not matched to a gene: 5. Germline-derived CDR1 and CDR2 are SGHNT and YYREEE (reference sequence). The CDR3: CASSPSGGTSYEQYF. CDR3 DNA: TGTGCCAGCAGCCCGAGCGGGGGGACCTCCTACGAGCAGTACTTC.

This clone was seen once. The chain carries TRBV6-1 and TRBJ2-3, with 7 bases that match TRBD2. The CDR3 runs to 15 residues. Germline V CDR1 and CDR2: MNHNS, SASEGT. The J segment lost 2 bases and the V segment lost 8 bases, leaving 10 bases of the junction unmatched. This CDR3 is CASGQAGVYTDTQYF. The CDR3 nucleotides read TGTGCCAGCGGCCAGGCGGGGGTGTACACAGATACGCAGTATTTT.

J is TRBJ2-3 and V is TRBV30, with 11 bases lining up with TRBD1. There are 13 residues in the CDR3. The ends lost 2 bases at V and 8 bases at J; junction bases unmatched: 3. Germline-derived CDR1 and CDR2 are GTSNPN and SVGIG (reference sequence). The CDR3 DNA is TGTGCCTGGAGTAGGGACAGGGGGGGTACGCAGTATTTT. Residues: CAWSRDRGGTQYF.

CDR3 nucleotide sequence: TGTGCCAGCAGCTGGAGCGGGGAGGGTGAAAAACTGTTTTTT. This gives the protein CASSWSGEGEKLFF. The J gene is TRBJ1-4, the V gene TRBV7-9; D unresolved. V shed 4 bases and J shed 7 bases, with 13 bases lying between them. The CDR3 covers 14 residues. CDR1 and CDR2 from the germline V gene are SEHNR and FQNEAQ (reference sequence).

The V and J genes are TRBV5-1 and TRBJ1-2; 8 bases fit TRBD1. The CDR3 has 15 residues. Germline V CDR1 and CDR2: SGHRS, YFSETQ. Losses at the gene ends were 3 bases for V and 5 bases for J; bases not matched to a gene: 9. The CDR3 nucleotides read TGCGCCAGCAGCTCGAACGGACAGGGACGTTATGGCTACACCTTC. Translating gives CASSSNGQGRYGYTF.

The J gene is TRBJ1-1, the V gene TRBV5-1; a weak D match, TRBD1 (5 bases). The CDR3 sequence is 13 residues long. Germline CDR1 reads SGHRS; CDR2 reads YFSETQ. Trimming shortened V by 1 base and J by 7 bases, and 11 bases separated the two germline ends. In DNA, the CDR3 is TGCGCCAGCAGCTTGCAGGGCACCTATGAAGCTTTCTTT. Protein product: CASSLQGTYEAFF.

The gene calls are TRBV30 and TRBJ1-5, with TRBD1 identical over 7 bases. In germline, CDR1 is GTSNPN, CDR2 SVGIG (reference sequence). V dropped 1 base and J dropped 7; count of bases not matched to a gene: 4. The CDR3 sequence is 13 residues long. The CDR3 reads CAWSEGAAQPQHF. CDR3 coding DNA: TGTGCCTGGAGTGAGGGGGCCGCACAGCCCCAGCATTTT.

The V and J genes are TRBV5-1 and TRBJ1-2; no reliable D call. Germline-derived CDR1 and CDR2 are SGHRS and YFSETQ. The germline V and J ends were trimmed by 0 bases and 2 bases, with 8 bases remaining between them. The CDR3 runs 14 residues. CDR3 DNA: TGCGCCAGCAGCTTGGACGGTTTAAACTATGGCTACACCTTC. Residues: CASSLDGLNYGYTF.

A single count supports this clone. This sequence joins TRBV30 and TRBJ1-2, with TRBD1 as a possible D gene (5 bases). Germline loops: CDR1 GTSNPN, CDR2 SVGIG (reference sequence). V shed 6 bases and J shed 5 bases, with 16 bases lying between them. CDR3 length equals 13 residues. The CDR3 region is CACALGTQYGYTF. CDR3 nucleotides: TGTGCCTGCGCACTCGGGACTCAATATGGCTACACCTTC.

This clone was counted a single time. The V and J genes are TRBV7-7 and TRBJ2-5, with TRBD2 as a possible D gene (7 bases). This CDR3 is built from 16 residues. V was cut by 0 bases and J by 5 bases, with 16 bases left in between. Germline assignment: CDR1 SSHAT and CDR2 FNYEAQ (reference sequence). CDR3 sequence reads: CASSLAHRGAPETQYF. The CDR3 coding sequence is TGTGCCAGCAGCTTAGCGCACCGGGGGGCCCCGGAGACCCAGTACTTC.